Below are 11 T cell receptor beta chains sequenced from a single sample in a study of ipilimumab plus nivolumab after autologous stem cell transplantation. The table came from immunoSEQ multiplex PCR; TCRdb's copy has only in-frame clones and leaves some out. Seen here are more than 13,000 clones, approximately 72% observed once, and the top ten hold around 9.3%. The input for sequencing was PBMCs, taken in a trial of ipilimumab plus nivolumab as post-transplant consolidation. The receptors come from a male donor with primary mediastinal lymphoma.

This rearrangement joins TRBV9 to TRBJ1-6; no definite D call. V was shortened by 4 bases and J by 7 bases, with 15 bases between the two germline ends. The CDR3 length is 15 residues. Germline V gene data show CDR1 as SGDLS and CDR2 as YYNGEE. Written as DNA, the CDR3 is TGTGCCAGCAGCCTAGGGAGCTCAGGCAATTCACCCCTCCACTTT. This gives the protein CASSLGSSGNSPLHF. Drawing the rest from reference TRBV9 and TRBJ1-6, the complete variable domain is DSGVTQTPKHLITATGQRVTLRCSPRSGDLSVYWYQQSLDQGLQFLIQYYNGEERAKGNILERFSAQQFPDLHSELNLSSLELGDSALYFCASSLGSSGNSPLHFGNGTRLTVT.

The chain employs TRBV28 and TRBJ2-3; the match to TRBD2 covers 8 bases. CDR3 length: 17 residues. Germline V gene lookup returns CDR1 MDHEN and CDR2 SYDVKM. V dropped 6 bases and J dropped 4; count of bases not matched to a gene: 15. The CDR3 DNA sequence: TGTGCCAGCAGCTGGCCGGGATCCTCCGGGGGGGCAGATACGCAGTATTTT. Translation: CASSWPGSSGGADTQYF.

The rearrangement joins TRBV28 to TRBJ1-4; TRBD1 agrees at 8 bases. Trimming cost V 7 bases and J 4 bases; bases outside gene matches: 8. The CDR3 totals 15 residues. Germline V gene sequence: CDR1 MDHEN, CDR2 SYDVKM. CDR3 sequence: CASIRQGAYNEKLFF. In DNA, the CDR3 is TGTGCCAGCATCCGGCAGGGGGCTTATAATGAAAAACTGTTTTTT.

V is TRBV19 and J is TRBJ1-1; 9 nucleotides match TRBD1. The germline V gene encodes CDR1 LNHDA and CDR2 SQIVND (reference sequence). This CDR3 has 14 amino acids. Trimming at V came to 3 bases and at J to 2 bases, leaving 1 base not matched to a gene. The CDR3 nucleotides are TGTGCCAGTAGTATTACAGGGGGCAACACTGAAGCTTTCTTT. This encodes CASSITGGNTEAFF.

J is TRBJ1-5 and V is TRBV6-5; the match to TRBD1 covers 7 bases. The length of the CDR3 is 15 residues. Germline V lookup: CDR1 MNHEY, CDR2 SVGAGI. V shed 4 bases and J 5 bases; nucleotides not matched to a gene: 8. The CDR3 spells CASSLQGNADQPQHF. For the CDR3, the DNA is TGTGCCAGCAGTTTACAGGGGAACGCGGATCAGCCCCAGCATTTT.

The V call is TRBV7-3, the J call TRBJ2-5; no firm D call. Trimming cost V 4 bases and J 3 bases, with 9 bases left between them. Germline lookup yields CDR1 SGHTA and CDR2 FQGTGA. The length of the CDR3 is 13 residues. As DNA, the CDR3 is TGTGCCAGCAGCTCCCCCCAGGAAGAGACCCAGTACTTC. Amino acid sequence: CASSSPQEETQYF.

The table lists this clone with a count of one. The rearrangement uses TRBV4-1 and TRBJ2-2; 14 bases are a match to TRBD2. The CDR3 totals 19 residues. V was clipped by 3 bases and J by 6 bases; unmatched bases: 12. From germline, CDR1 is MGHRA and CDR2 YSYEKL. In DNA, the CDR3 is TGCGCCAGCAGCCACCCGGGACTAGCGGGAGTTCGAACCTCCGGGGAGCTGTTTTTT. It is translated as CASSHPGLAGVRTSGELFF.

V usage is TRBV29-1 and J usage is TRBJ1-1; 7 bases fit TRBD1. The CDR3 extends over 13 amino acids. Germline V gives CDR1 SQVTM, CDR2 ANQGSEA. Trimming removed 6 bases from V and 3 bases from J; junction bases left unmatched: 7. CDR3 coding DNA: TGCAGCGTCGAGGGACAGCAGGACACTGAAGCTTTCTTT. Protein product: CSVEGQQDTEAFF.

V and J are TRBV9 and TRBJ2-1; 9 bases are shared with TRBD2. V dropped 3 bases and J dropped 10; count of bases not matched to a gene: 8. The CDR3 is 14 amino acids. Germline V gene sequence: CDR1 SGDLS, CDR2 YYNGEE. CDR3 sequence: CASSAGTSFREQFF. CDR3 nucleotide sequence: TGTGCCAGCAGCGCCGGGACTAGCTTTAGAGAGCAGTTCTTC.

Worth noting for this clone: In the same sample, other DNA sequences code for this CDR3. The gene calls are TRBV28 and TRBJ2-7, with TRBD2 as a possible D gene (7 bases). Germline lookup yields CDR1 MDHEN and CDR2 SYDVKM. Trimming removed 8 bases from V and 7 bases from J, with 24 bases in between. The CDR3 is 15 amino acids. Written as DNA, the CDR3 is TGTGCCAGCGACACCCTTGCGGGGGCTCACTCTGAGCAGTACTTC. This gives the protein CASDTLAGAHSEQYF.

The chain uses TRBV5-4 and TRBJ1-6; D might be TRBD1 (6 bases). CDR1 SGHNT and CDR2 YYREEE come from the germline V gene (reference sequence). The CDR3 totals 17 residues. Trimming removed 0 bases from V and 1 base from J, with 11 bases in between. For the CDR3, the DNA is TGTGCCAGCAGCTTGGAGGGGGGAGCGTCCTATAATTCACCCCTCCACTTT. Its protein product is CASSLEGGASYNSPLHF.